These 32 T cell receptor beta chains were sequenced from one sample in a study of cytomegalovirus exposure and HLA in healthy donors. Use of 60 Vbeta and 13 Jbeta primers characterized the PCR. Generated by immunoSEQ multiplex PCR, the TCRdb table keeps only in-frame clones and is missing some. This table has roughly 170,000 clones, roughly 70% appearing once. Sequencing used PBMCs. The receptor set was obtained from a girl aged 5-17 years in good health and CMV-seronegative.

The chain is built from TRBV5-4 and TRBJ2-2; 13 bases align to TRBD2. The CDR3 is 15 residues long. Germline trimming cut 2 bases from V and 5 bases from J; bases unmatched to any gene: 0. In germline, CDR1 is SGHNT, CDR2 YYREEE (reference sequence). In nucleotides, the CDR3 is TGTGCCAGCAGCTTACTAGCGGGAGGGACCGGGGAGCTGTTTTTT. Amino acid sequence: CASSLLAGGTGELFF. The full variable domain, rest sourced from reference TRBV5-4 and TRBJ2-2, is ETGVTQSPTHLIKTRGQQVTLRCSSQSGHNTVSWYQQALGQGPQFIFQYYREEENGRGNFPPRFSGLQFPNYSSELNVNALELDDSALYLCASSLLAGGTGELFFGEGSRLTVL.

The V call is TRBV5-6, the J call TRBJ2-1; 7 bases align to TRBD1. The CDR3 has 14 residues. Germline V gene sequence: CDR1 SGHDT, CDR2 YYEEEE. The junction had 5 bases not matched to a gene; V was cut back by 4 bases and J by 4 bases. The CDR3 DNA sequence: TGTGCCAGCAGCCACGGGACAGTTTACAATGAGCAGTTCTTC. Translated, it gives CASSHGTVYNEQFF.

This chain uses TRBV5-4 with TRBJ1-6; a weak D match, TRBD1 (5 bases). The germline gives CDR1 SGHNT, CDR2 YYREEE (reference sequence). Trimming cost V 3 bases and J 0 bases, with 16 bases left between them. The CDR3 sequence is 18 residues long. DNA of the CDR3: TGTGCCAGCAGCTACAACCAGGGCCCGGGCTCCTATAATTCACCCCTCCACTTT. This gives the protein CASSYNQGPGSYNSPLHF.

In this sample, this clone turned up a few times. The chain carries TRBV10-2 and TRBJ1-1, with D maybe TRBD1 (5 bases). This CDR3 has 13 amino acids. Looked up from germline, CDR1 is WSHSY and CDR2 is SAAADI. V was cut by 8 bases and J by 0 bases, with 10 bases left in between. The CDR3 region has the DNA TGCGCCAGCGGGTGGGGGGTGAACACTGAAGCTTTCTTT. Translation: CASGWGVNTEAFF.

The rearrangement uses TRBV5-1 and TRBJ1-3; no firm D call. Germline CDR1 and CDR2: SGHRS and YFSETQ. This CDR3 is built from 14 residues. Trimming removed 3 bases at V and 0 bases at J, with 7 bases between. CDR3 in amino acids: CASSSEFSGNTIYF. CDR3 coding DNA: TGCGCCAGCAGCTCAGAATTCTCTGGAAACACCATATATTTT.

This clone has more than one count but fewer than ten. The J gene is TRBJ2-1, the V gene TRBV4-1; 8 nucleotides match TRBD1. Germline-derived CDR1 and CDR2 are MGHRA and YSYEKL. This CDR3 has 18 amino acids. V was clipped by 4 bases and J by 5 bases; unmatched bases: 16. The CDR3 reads CASSPRFDRGRGNNEQFF. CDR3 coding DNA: TGCGCCAGCAGCCCGCGCTTCGACAGGGGCCGAGGGAACAATGAGCAGTTCTTC.

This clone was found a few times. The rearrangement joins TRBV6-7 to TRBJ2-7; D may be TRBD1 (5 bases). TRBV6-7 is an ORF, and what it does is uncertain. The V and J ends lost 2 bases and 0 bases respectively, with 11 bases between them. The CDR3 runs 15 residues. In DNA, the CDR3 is TGTGCCAGCAGTTACGGACACAAAGTCTCCTACGAGCAGTACTTC. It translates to CASSYGHKVSYEQYF.

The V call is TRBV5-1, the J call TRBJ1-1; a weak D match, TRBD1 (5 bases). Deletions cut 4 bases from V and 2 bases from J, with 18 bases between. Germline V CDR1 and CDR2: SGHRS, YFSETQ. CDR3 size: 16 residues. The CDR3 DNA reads TGCGCCAGCAGCCAGGACACGGGGGTTGGTAACACTGAAGCTTTCTTT. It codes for CASSQDTGVGNTEAFF.

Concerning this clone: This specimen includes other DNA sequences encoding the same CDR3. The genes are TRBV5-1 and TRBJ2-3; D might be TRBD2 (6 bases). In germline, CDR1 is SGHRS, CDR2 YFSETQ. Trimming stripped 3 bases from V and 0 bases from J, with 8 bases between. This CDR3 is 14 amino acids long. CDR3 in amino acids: CASSSGTSTDTQYF. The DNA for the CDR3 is TGCGCCAGCAGCTCGGGGACTAGCACAGATACGCAGTATTTT.

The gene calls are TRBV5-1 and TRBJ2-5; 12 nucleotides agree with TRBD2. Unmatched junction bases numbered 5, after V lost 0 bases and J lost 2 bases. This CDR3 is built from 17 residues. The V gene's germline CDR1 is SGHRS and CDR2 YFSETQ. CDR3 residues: CASSLVLAGGIQETQYF. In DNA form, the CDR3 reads TGCGCCAGCAGCTTGGTTCTAGCGGGGGGGATACAAGAGACCCAGTACTTC.

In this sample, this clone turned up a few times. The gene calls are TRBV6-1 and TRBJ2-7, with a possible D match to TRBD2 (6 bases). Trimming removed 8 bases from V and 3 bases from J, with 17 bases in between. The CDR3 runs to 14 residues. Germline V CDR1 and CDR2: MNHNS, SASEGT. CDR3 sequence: CASSNSGGGYEQYF. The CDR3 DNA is TGTGCCAGCTCCAACTCCGGGGGAGGCTACGAGCAGTACTTC.

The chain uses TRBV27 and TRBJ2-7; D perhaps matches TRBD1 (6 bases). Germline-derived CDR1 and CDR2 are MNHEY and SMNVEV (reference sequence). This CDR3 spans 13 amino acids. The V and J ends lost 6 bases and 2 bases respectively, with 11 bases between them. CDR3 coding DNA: TGTGCCAGCAGCCTACAGGGTCCCTACGAGCAGTACTTC. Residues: CASSLQGPYEQYF.

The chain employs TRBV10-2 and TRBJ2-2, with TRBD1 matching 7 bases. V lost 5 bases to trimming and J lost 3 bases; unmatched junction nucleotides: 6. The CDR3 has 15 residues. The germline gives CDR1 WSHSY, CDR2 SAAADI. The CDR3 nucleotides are TGCGCCAGCAGTCTCGACAGGGACCACACCGGGGAGCTGTTTTTT. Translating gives CASSLDRDHTGELFF.

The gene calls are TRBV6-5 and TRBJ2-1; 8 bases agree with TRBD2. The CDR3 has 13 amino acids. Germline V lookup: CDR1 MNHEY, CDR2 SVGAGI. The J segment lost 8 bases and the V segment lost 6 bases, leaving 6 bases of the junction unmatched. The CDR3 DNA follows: TGTGCCAGCAGGAGACTAGCGAGGTATGAGCAGTTCTTC. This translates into CASRRLARYEQFF.

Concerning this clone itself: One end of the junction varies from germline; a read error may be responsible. The CDR3 nucleotides are TGTGCCACCAGCCGAGATTACGGGGGGGATATCTATGGCTACACCTTC. Residues: CATSRDYGGDIYGYTF. The chain links TRBV15 to TRBJ1-2, with D perhaps TRBD1 (5 bases). The V gene's germline CDR1 is LNHNV and CDR2 YYDKDF (reference sequence). The CDR3 sequence is 16 residues long.

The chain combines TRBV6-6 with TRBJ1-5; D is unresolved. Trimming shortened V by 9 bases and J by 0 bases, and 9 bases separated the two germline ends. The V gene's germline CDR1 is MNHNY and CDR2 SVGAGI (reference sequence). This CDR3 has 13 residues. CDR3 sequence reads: CASRQNSNQPQHF. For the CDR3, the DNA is TGTGCCAGTCGCCAGAATAGCAATCAGCCCCAGCATTTT.

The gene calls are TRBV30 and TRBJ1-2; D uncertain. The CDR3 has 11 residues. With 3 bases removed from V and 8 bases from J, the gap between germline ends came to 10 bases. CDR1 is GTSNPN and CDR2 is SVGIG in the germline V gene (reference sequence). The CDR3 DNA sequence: TGTGCCTGGAGACTGAGGAGAGGCTACACCTTC. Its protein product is CAWRLRRGYTF.

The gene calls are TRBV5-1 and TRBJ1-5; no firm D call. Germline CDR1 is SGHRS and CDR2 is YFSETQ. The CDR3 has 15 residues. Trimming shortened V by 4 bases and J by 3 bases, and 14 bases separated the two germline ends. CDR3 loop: CASSPRLKDNQPQHF. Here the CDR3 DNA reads TGCGCCAGCAGCCCCAGATTGAAAGACAATCAGCCCCAGCATTTT.

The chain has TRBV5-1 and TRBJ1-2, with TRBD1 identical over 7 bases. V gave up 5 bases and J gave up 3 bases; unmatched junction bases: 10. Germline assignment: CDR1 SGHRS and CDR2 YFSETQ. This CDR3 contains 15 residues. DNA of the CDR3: TGCGCCAGCAGGATAGGGACAGCCACGGACTATGGCTACACCTTC. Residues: CASRIGTATDYGYTF.

The CDR3 nucleotides are TGTGCCAGCAGCTTAGTTGGGGGGGAGCAGTTCTTC. Translation gives CASSLVGGEQFF. The chain joins TRBV7-6 to TRBJ2-1; possibly TRBD2 for D (6 bases). Germline V gives CDR1 SGHVS, CDR2 FNYEAQ. This CDR3 region has 12 residues. Between the trimmed V and J ends, which lost 1 base and 10 bases, there was a span of 8 bases.

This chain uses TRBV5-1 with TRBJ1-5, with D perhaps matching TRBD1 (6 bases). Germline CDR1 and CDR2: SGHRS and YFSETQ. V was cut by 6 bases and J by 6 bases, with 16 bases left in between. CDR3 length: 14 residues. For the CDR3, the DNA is TGCGCCAGCAAAAAAAGGGGGAGAGGTCAGCCCCAGCATTTT. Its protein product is CASKKRGRGQPQHF.

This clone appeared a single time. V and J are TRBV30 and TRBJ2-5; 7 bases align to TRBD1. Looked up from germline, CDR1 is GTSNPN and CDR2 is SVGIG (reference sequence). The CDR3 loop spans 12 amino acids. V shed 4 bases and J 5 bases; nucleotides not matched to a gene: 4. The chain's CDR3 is CAWMTGSETQYF. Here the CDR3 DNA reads TGTGCCTGGATGACAGGGAGTGAGACCCAGTACTTC.

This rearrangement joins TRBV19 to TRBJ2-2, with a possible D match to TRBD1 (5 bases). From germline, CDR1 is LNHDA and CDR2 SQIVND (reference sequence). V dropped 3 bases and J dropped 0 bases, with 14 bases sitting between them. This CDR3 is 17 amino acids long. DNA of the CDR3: TGTGCCAGTAGTATGTGGGGCGAGCCAACGAACACCGGGGAGCTGTTTTTT. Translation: CASSMWGEPTNTGELFF. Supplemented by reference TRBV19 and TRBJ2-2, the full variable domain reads DGGITQSPKYLFRKEGQNVTLSCEQNLNHDAMYWYRQDPGQGLRLIYYSQIVNDFQKGDIAEGYSVSREKKESFPLTVTSAQKNPTAFYLCASSMWGEPTNTGELFFGEGSRLTVL.

The CDR3 sequence is CASSSNLKGTGSSYNEQFF. CDR3 DNA: TGTGCCAGCAGCTCTAACTTAAAGGGGACAGGGAGCTCCTACAATGAGCAGTTCTTC. The chain couples TRBV7-9 to TRBJ2-1, with 9 bases identical to TRBD1. The ends lost 4 bases at V and 0 bases at J; junction bases unmatched: 13. CDR1 is SEHNR and CDR2 is FQNEAQ in the germline V gene (reference sequence). The length of the CDR3 is 19 residues.

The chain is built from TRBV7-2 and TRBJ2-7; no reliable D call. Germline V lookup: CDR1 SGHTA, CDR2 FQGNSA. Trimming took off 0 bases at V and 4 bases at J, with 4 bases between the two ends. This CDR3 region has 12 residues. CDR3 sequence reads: CASSLAQYEQYF. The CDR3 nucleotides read TGTGCCAGCAGCTTAGCTCAATACGAGCAGTACTTC. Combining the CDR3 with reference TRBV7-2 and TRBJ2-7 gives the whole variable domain GAGVSQSPSNKVTEKGKDVELRCDPISGHTALYWYRQSLGQGLEFLIYFQGNSAPDKSGLPSDRFSAERTGGSVSTLTIQRTQQEDSAVYLCASSLAQYEQYFGPGTRLTVT.

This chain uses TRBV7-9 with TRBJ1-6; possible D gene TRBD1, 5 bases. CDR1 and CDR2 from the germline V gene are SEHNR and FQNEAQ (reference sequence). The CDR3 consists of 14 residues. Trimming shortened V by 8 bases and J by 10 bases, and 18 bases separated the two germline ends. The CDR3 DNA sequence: TGTGCCAGCGTCCCCCCGGAGGGGTTATCACCCCTCCACTTT. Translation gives CASVPPEGLSPLHF.

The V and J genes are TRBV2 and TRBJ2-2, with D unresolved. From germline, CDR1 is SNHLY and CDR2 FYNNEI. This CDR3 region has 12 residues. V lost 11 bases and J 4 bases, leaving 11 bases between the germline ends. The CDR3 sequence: CAASLVTGELFF. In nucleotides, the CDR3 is TGTGCCGCCTCGCTAGTCACCGGGGAGCTGTTTTTT.

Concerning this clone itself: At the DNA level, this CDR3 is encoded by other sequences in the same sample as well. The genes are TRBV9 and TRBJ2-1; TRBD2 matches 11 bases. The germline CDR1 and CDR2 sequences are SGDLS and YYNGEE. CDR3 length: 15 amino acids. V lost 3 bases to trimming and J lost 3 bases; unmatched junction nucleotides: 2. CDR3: CASSALAGGYNEQFF. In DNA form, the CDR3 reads TGTGCCAGCAGCGCGCTAGCGGGGGGCTACAATGAGCAGTTCTTC.

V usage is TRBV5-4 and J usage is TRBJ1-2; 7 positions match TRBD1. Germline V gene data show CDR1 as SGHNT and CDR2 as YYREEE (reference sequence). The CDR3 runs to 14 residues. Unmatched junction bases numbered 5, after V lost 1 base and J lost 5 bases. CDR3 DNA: TGTGCCAGCAGCTTGAACAGGGGCCCATATGGCTACACCTTC. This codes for CASSLNRGPYGYTF.

The CDR3 spells CASSLGLPETSGPYNEQFF. CDR3 DNA: TGTGCCAGCAGCTTAGGTCTTCCGGAAACTAGCGGGCCCTACAATGAGCAGTTCTTC. V is TRBV11-3 and J is TRBJ2-1; 9 bases map to TRBD2. The CDR3 is 19 amino acids. Unmatched junction bases numbered 12, after V lost 1 base and J lost 2 bases. Germline V lookup: CDR1 SGHNT, CDR2 YENEEA.

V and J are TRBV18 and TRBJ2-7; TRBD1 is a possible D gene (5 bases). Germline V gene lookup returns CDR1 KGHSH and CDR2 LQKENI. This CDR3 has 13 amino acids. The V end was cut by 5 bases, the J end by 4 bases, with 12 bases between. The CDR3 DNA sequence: TGTGCCAGCTCAATTAGGGGAAATTACGAGCAGTACTTC. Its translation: CASSIRGNYEQYF. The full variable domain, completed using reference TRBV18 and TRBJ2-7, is NAGVMQNPRHLVRRRGQEARLRCSPMKGHSHVYWYRQLPEEGLKFMVYLQKENIIDESGMPKERFSAEFPKEGPSILRIQQVVRGDSAAYFCASSIRGNYEQYFGPGTRLTVT.

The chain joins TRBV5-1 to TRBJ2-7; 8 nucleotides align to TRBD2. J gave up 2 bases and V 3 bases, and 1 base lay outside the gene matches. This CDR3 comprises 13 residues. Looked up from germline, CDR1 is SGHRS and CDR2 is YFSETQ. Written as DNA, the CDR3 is TGCGCCAGCAGCTCGGGGGGGCCCTACGAGCAGTACTTC. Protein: CASSSGGPYEQYF.